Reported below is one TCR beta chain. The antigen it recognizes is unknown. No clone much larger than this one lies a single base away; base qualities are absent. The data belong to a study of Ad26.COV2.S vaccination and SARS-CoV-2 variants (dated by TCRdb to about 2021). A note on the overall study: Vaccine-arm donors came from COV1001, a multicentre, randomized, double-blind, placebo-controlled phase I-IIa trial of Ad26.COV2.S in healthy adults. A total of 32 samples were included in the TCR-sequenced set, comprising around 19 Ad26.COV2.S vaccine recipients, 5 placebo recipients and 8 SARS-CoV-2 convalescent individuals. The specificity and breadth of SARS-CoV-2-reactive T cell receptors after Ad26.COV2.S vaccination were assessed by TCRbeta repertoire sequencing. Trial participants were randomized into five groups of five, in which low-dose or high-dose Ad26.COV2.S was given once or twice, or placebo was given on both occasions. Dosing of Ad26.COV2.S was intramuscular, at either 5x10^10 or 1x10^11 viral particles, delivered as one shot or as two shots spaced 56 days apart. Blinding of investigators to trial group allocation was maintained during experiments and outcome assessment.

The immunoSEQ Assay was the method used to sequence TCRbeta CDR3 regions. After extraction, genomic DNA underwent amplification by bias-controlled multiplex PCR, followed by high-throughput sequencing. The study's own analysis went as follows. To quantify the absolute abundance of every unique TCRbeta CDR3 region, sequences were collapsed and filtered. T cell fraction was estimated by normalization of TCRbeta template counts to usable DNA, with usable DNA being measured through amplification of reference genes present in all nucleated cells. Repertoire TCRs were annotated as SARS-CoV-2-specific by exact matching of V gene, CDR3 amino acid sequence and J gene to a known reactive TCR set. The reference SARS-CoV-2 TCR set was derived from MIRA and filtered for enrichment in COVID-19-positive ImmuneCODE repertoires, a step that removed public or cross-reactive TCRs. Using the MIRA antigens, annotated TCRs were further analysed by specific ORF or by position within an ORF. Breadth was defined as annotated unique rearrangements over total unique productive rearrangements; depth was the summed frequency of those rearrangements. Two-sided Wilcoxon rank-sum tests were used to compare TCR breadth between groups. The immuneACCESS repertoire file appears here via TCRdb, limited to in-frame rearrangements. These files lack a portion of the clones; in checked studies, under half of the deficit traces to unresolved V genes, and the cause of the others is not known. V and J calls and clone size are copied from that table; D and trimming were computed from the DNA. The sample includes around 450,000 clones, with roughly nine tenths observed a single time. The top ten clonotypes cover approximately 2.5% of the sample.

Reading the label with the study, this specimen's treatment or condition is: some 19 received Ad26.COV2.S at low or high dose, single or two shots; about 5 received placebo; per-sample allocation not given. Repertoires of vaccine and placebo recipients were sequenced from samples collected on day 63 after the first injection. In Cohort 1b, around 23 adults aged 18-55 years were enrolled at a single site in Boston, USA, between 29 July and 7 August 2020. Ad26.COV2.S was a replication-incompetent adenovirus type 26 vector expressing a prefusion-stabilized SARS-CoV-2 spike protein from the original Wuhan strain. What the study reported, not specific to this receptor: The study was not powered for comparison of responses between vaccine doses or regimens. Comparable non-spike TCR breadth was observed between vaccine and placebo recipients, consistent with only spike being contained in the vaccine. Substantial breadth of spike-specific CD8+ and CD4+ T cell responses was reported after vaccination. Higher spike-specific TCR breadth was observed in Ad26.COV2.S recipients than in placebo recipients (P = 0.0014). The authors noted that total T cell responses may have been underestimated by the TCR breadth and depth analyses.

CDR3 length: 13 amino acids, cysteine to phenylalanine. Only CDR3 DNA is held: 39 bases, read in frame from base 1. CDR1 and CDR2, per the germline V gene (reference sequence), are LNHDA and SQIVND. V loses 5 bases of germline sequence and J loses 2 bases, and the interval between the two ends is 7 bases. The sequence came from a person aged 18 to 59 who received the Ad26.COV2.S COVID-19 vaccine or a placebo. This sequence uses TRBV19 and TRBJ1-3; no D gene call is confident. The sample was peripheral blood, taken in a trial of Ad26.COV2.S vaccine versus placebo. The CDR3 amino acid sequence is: CASSQGTGNTIYF. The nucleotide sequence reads TGTGCCAGTAGTCAAGGAACTGGAAACACCATATATTTT.